A selection of T cell receptor beta chains follows, all from one sample in a study of beta chain features in type 1 diabetes. Sequenced by immunoSEQ multiplex PCR; TCRdb stores in-frame clones only, minus some. The sample lists about 40,000 clones; about half were seen once. Source material: central memory CD4+ T cells from blood. These receptors were taken from a woman aged 18-29 years in good health. Each CDR3 is given with its conserved first and last residue. A D gene is named only where the DNA matches it firmly. The listing skips clone size in some rows; elsewhere it reads once, few, many or a size class.

v_gene	abundance	d_gene	j_gene	CDR3nt	CDR3aa
TRBV20-1	few	-	TRBJ2-7	TGCAGTGCTAGAGTCAGGCTCGAGCAGTACTTC	CSARVRLEQYF
TRBV10-3	few	-	TRBJ2-7	TGTGCCATCAGCGGGGGTAGTGACTACGAGCAGTACTTC	CAISGGSDYEQYF
TRBV27	few	-	TRBJ1-1	TGTGCCAGCAGTTTAAACGGGGGCACTGAAGCTTTCTTT	CASSLNGGTEAFF
TRBV23-1	-	-	TRBJ1-1	TGCGCCAGCAGTCAATCGATTCCCGGGGGACGAAACACTGAAGCTTTCTTT	CASSQSIPGGRNTEAFF
TRBV7-2	-	TRBD2	TRBJ2-1	TGTGCCAGCAGAGCCCTAGCGGGAGGAAATGAGCAGTTCTTC	CASRALAGGNEQFF
TRBV29-1	few	TRBD2	TRBJ2-1	TGCAGCGTCAATAGCGGGACGGCCTACAATGAGCAGTTCTTC	CSVNSGTAYNEQFF
TRBV4-1	medium-sized	-	TRBJ2-1	TGCGCCAGCAGCCAAGTCAGGGTTTTGGTTTACAATGAGCAGTTCTTC	CASSQVRVLVYNEQFF
TRBV25-1	-	-	TRBJ1-2	TGTGCCAGCACCGCAGCCAGGGTGGAAGGCTACACCTTC	CASTAARVEGYTF
TRBV18	few	-	TRBJ1-5	TGTGCCAGCTCTGCAGGGAACAATCAGCCCCAGCATTTT	CASSAGNNQPQHF
TRBV5-4	-	TRBD2	TRBJ2-7	TGTGCCAGCAGCTTTGCACTAGCGGGAGACGAGCAGTACTTC	CASSFALAGDEQYF
TRBV29-1	-	-	TRBJ1-3	TGCAGCGTGCGGGGCTCTGGAAACACCATATATTTT	CSVRGSGNTIYF
TRBV7-9	-	TRBD1	TRBJ1-2	TGTGCCAGCAGCCGGGGACAGGGAGCCTATGGCTACACCTTC	CASSRGQGAYGYTF
TRBV25-1	-	TRBD1	TRBJ1-4	TGTGCCAGCAGTGAACAAGGACAGGGGAGAACTAATGAAAAACTGTTTTTT	CASSEQGQGRTNEKLFF
TRBV29-1	-	-	TRBJ2-1	TGCAGCGTTGAGCTTCCAGTACGAGAGCAGTTCTTC	CSVELPVREQFF
TRBV30	-	-	TRBJ2-7	TGTGCCTGGGACTCCCTACGCGAGCAGTACTTC	CAWDSLREQYF
TRBV5-1	-	-	TRBJ2-3	TGCGCCAGCAGTCGGGAGTTACAAGATACGCAGTATTTT	CASSRELQDTQYF
TRBV10-3	-	TRBD1	TRBJ1-5	TGTGCCATCAGGGGGGACAGGGGGCCTGGACAGCCCCAGCATTTT	CAIRGDRGPGQPQHF
TRBV5-1	few	-	TRBJ2-7	TGCGCCAGCAGCTTGGACCTACTCTACGAGCAGTACTTC	CASSLDLLYEQYF
TRBV7-9	-	-	TRBJ2-7	TGTGCCAGCAGCTTAGATGGGGGGAGCTACGAGCAGTACTTC	CASSLDGGSYEQYF
TRBV10-1	-	-	TRBJ2-1	TGCGCCAGCAGCGACTCCGGCTTGGGCTACAATGAGCAGTTCTTC	CASSDSGLGYNEQFF
TRBV7-9	-	-	TRBJ1-4	TGTGCCAGCAGCACAAACCAGGGTGCTAATGAAAAACTGTTTTTT	CASSTNQGANEKLFF
TRBV5-6	-	TRBD2	TRBJ2-7	TGTGCCAGCAGCGGCCCGGGACTAGGCTACGAGCAGTACTTC	CASSGPGLGYEQYF
TRBV23-1	few	TRBD1	TRBJ2-5	TGCGCCAGCAGCAGGGGACAGAAACAAGAGACCCAGTACTTC	CASSRGQKQETQYF
TRBV2	few	TRBD1	TRBJ2-7	TGTGCCAGCCACAGGGGGCGCGAGTACGAGCAGTACTTC	CASHRGREYEQYF
TRBV5-1	-	-	TRBJ2-6	TGCGCCAGCACCAGAGCGGGCTCTGGGGCCAACGTCCTGACTTTC	CASTRAGSGANVLTF
TRBV5-6	-	-	TRBJ1-1	TGTGCCAGCAGCGACCTGGGGGGCACTGAAGCTTTCTTT	CASSDLGGTEAFF
TRBV28	-	-	TRBJ2-1	TGTGCCAGCAGTCGGGCCGGACCCGAGGGCAATGAGCAGTTCTTC	CASSRAGPEGNEQFF
TRBV20-1	few	TRBD1	TRBJ2-4	TGCAGTGCTATTGGGACAGGGCAGTACTTC	CSAIGTGQYF
TRBV28	-	TRBD2	TRBJ2-7	TGTGCCAGCAGTCCACCGGGACTAGCGGGGGGGAGGGGGGACGGGCAGTACTTC	CASSPPGLAGGRGDGQYF
TRBV2	few	-	TRBJ2-7	TGTGCCAGCAGTGATACGGGTTCCTACGAGCAGTACTTC	CASSDTGSYEQYF
TRBV6-8	-	-	TRBJ1-2	TGTGCCACCGATAACAGGGAGGGGATTAACTATGGCTACACCTTC	CATDNREGINYGYTF
TRBV4-1	few	TRBD1	TRBJ1-2	TGCGCCAGCAGCCAAGAGCCGGGACAGGTTCAAGGCTACACCTTC	CASSQEPGQVQGYTF
TRBV7-9	-	-	TRBJ2-5	TGTGCCAGCAGCTTAGGAGGGAAGGAGACCCAGTACTTC	CASSLGGKETQYF
TRBV28	-	-	TRBJ1-2	TGTGCCAGCACCTCCGAGGGCTATGGCTACACCTTC	CASTSEGYGYTF